This is a list of T cell receptor beta chains from one sample in a study of blood T cell repertoires in COVID-19. Profiled with immunoSEQ multiplex PCR; TCRdb holds only in-frame clones, not every one. The sample holds roughly 250,000 clones; 81% are singletons and the top ten take roughly 2.9%. Specimen: peripheral blood. The receptors come from a woman aged 55-69 years with active or convalescent COVID-19. Each CDR3 is given with its conserved first and last residue. Each record gives: D gene, clone size, V gene, J gene, CDR3 protein, CDR3 DNA. D genes are given only for firm matches. Not every row has a clone size; where given, it reads once, few, many or a size class.

TRBD1	few	TRBV7-8	TRBJ1-4	CASSLAGQGARGVRGEKLFF	TGTGCCAGCAGCTTAGCAGGACAGGGGGCAAGAGGGGTTAGAGGGGAAAAACTGTTTTTT
TRBD1	NA	TRBV5-6	TRBJ2-7	CASSFRDSTYEQYF	TGTGCCAGCAGCTTCCGGGACAGCACCTACGAGCAGTACTTC
NA	NA	TRBV29-1	TRBJ1-2	CSVEDPNGYTF	TGCAGCGTTGAAGATCCTAATGGCTACACCTTC
TRBD1	NA	TRBV7-9	TRBJ1-4	CASSSPDRAHEKLFF	TGTGCCAGCAGCTCCCCGGACAGGGCGCATGAAAAACTGTTTTTT
TRBD2	NA	TRBV27	TRBJ2-7	CATGAGGGYEQYF	TGTGCCACCGGAGCGGGGGGCGGATACGAGCAGTACTTC
TRBD1	NA	TRBV27	TRBJ2-2	CASRTGTGVTGELFF	TGTGCCAGCAGAACCGGGACAGGGGTGACCGGGGAGCTGTTTTTT
NA	NA	TRBV4-1	TRBJ2-1	CASSQGGVAGGPHEQFF	TGCGCCAGCAGCCAAGGGGGTGTTGCCGGGGGGCCCCATGAGCAGTTCTTC
NA	many	TRBV3-1/TRBV3-2	TRBJ2-2	CASSPTGNPGELFF	TGTGCCAGCAGCCCCACAGGGAATCCCGGGGAGCTGTTTTTT
NA	once	TRBV19	TRBJ1-1	CASSIYGGAEAFF	TGTGCCAGTAGTATTTACGGGGGTGCTGAAGCTTTCTTT
TRBD1	NA	TRBV29-1	TRBJ1-2	CSVVRQGGGYTF	TGCAGCGTTGTGAGACAGGGAGGCGGCTACACCTTC
TRBD1	NA	TRBV6-5	TRBJ1-2	CASSYSRTGNYGYTF	TGTGCCAGCAGTTATTCCCGGACAGGGAACTATGGCTACACCTTC
NA	NA	TRBV2	TRBJ1-1	CASSQNTEAFF	TGTGCCAGCAGTCAGAACACTGAAGCTTTCTTT
NA	once	TRBV12-3/TRBV12-4	TRBJ1-4	CASSSENEKLFF	TGTGCCAGCAGTTCGGAGAATGAAAAACTGTTTTTT
NA	NA	TRBV14	TRBJ2-7	CASSQGLWTEGEQYF	TGTGCCAGCAGCCAAGGACTTTGGACAGAAGGCGAGCAGTACTTC
TRBD1	NA	TRBV2	TRBJ1-1	CASTGQANTEAFF	TGTGCCAGCACGGGACAGGCAAACACTGAAGCTTTCTTT
TRBD2	NA	TRBV10-3	TRBJ2-7	CAISEQGAGGGEQYF	TGTGCCATCAGTGAGCAGGGAGCGGGGGGGGGCGAGCAGTACTTC
NA	NA	TRBV29-1	TRBJ2-1	CSVEGRTGLGDEQFF	TGCAGCGTTGAGGGGAGAACAGGGTTAGGGGATGAGCAGTTCTTC
TRBD1	NA	TRBV24-1	TRBJ2-1	CATSDSQGATRNNEQFF	TGTGCCACCAGTGATTCACAGGGGGCCACGAGGAACAATGAGCAGTTCTTC
TRBD2	once	TRBV3-1/TRBV3-2	TRBJ2-1	CASSQVSGGASYNEQFF	TGTGCCAGCAGCCAAGTAAGCGGGGGGGCCTCCTACAATGAGCAGTTCTTC
TRBD1	NA	TRBV5-5	TRBJ2-7	CASSSWTGPYEQYF	TGTGCCAGCAGCTCTTGGACAGGGCCGTACGAGCAGTACTTC
NA	NA	TRBV5-4	TRBJ2-5	CASSLAGPQETQYF	TGTGCCAGCAGCTTAGCGGGCCCCCAAGAGACCCAGTACTTC
TRBD2	NA	TRBV5-5	TRBJ2-3	CASSLRASGDFSTDTQYF	TGTGCCAGCAGCTTGCGCGCTAGCGGGGACTTTAGCACAGATACGCAGTATTTT
NA	NA	TRBV27	TRBJ2-5	CASSLNTVQKTQYF	TGTGCCAGCAGTTTAAACACAGTCCAGAAGACCCAGTACTTC
TRBD1	NA	TRBV5-1	TRBJ1-6	CASSSGQGQSPLHF	TGCGCCAGCAGCTCGGGACAGGGTCAATCACCCCTCCACTTT
TRBD2	few	TRBV5-1	TRBJ2-3	CASSVTGGFSTDTQYF	TGCGCCAGCAGCGTGACGGGGGGGTTCAGCACAGATACGCAGTATTTT
TRBD1	NA	TRBV5-8	TRBJ1-5	CASSHRGHVNQPQHF	TGTGCCAGCAGCCACAGGGGGCACGTCAATCAGCCCCAGCATTTT
NA	once	TRBV6-2/TRBV6-3	TRBJ2-3	CASSKGLLGTDTQYF	TGTGCCAGCAGCAAGGGACTCTTGGGCACAGATACGCAGTATTTT
NA	NA	TRBV15	TRBJ2-1	CATSRGNAVSRATYNEQFF	TGTGCCACCAGCAGAGGTAACGCAGTTTCGAGGGCTACCTACAATGAGCAGTTCTTC
TRBD1	NA	TRBV19	TRBJ1-1	CASSTQGAGTEAFF	TGTGCCAGTAGTACCCAGGGGGCAGGCACTGAAGCTTTCTTT
NA	NA	TRBV19	TRBJ2-1	CASSMTAYNEQFF	TGTGCCAGTAGTATGACAGCATACAATGAGCAGTTCTTC
NA	NA	TRBV4-2	TRBJ1-2	CASSQAGDRGYGYTF	TGTGCCAGCAGCCAAGCAGGGGATAGAGGCTATGGCTACACCTTC
TRBD2	NA	TRBV9	TRBJ2-2	CASSVRGGAGGELFF	TGTGCCAGCAGCGTCCGCGGGGGGGCCGGCGGGGAGCTGTTTTTT
NA	NA	TRBV5-1	TRBJ1-1	CASSHTSQRGTEAFF	TGCGCCAGCAGCCACACCTCTCAGAGAGGCACTGAAGCTTTCTTT
TRBD1	NA	TRBV27	TRBJ2-5	CASSFRGRETQYF	TGTGCCAGCAGTTTCAGGGGGCGCGAGACCCAGTACTTC
TRBD2	NA	TRBV11-3	TRBJ2-3	CASSPGLPWSSSTDTQYF	TGTGCCAGCAGCCCGGGACTACCTTGGTCTTCTAGCACAGATACGCAGTATTTT
NA	NA	TRBV24-1	TRBJ1-3	CATSDHRAGVSGNTIYF	TGTGCCACCAGTGACCATAGAGCGGGGGTGTCTGGAAACACCATATATTTT
NA	NA	TRBV18	TRBJ2-2	CASPPLAGANTGELFF	TGTGCTAGCCCTCCCCTCGCAGGCGCGAACACCGGGGAGCTGTTTTTT
TRBD1	NA	TRBV7-6	TRBJ2-7	CASSLAGTESSYEQYF	TGTGCCAGCAGCTTAGCCGGGACAGAGAGCTCCTACGAGCAGTACTTC
NA	NA	TRBV19	TRBJ1-3	CASTPRAARSVGSGNTIYF	TGTGCCAGTACCCCCAGGGCAGCCCGGTCGGTGGGCTCTGGAAACACCATATATTTT
NA	NA	TRBV2	TRBJ2-5	CASMKGSAAETQYF	TGTGCCAGCATGAAGGGATCAGCGGCGGAGACCCAGTACTTC
NA	NA	TRBV7-2	TRBJ1-1	CASSLAALNTEAFF	TGTGCCAGCAGCTTAGCAGCACTTAACACTGAAGCTTTCTTT
TRBD1	NA	TRBV19	TRBJ2-3	CASSSGQGLTDTQYF	TGTGCCAGTAGCTCCGGACAGGGCCTCACAGATACGCAGTATTTT
TRBD1	NA	TRBV3-1/TRBV3-2	TRBJ1-6	CASSQGSAGGFSSPLHF	TGTGCCAGCAGCCAAGGCTCGGCAGGGGGGTTTTCTTCACCCCTCCACTTT
NA	once	TRBV4-1	TRBJ1-3	CASSQAEGYTIYF	TGCGCCAGCAGCCAAGCGGAGGGGTACACCATATATTTT
NA	NA	TRBV29-1	TRBJ1-5	CSVGQANQPQHF	TGCAGCGTTGGGCAGGCGAATCAGCCCCAGCATTTT
NA	NA	TRBV7-2	TRBJ1-2	CASSFQGGGACTF	TGTGCCAGCAGCTTCCAAGGGGGTGGTGCTTGCACCTTC
NA	NA	TRBV24-1	TRBJ1-1	CATTFLPGHRLNTEAFF	TGTGCCACCACCTTTCTACCGGGACACAGATTGAACACTGAAGCTTTCTTT
TRBD1	few	TRBV5-1	TRBJ2-7	CASSRTGERSYEQYF	TGCGCCAGCAGCCGTACAGGGGAAAGGTCCTACGAGCAGTACTTC
NA	NA	TRBV6-5	TRBJ1-4	CASSLIGSKDEKLFF	TGTGCCAGCAGTTTAATTGGGAGTAAGGATGAAAAACTGTTTTTT
TRBD1	NA	TRBV2	TRBJ1-1	CASSSQGGKSEAFF	TGTGCCAGCAGTAGCCAGGGGGGAAAGTCTGAAGCTTTCTTT
TRBD1	NA	TRBV12-5	TRBJ1-4	CASGPGQGAEKLFF	TGTGCTAGTGGACCCGGACAGGGGGCTGAAAAACTGTTTTTT
TRBD2	NA	TRBV18	TRBJ2-4	CASSPYTSGAKNIQYF	TGTGCCAGCTCACCATACACTAGCGGAGCAAAAAACATTCAGTACTTC
NA	NA	TRBV3-1/TRBV3-2	TRBJ1-2	CASSQFPTDCYGYTF	TGTGCCAGCAGCCAATTCCCGACAGATTGCTATGGCTACACCTTC
NA	NA	TRBV19	TRBJ1-2	CASRRQAAGYTF	TGTGCCAGTAGGCGACAGGCGGCAGGCTACACCTTC
NA	few	TRBV19	TRBJ1-1	CASSPPTPQNTEAFF	TGTGCCAGTAGTCCTCCGACTCCACAGAACACTGAAGCTTTCTTT
NA	few	TRBV7-8	TRBJ2-2	CASIERNTGELFF	TGTGCCAGCATAGAGCGGAACACCGGGGAGCTGTTTTTT
NA	once	TRBV6-2/TRBV6-3	TRBJ1-5	CASRPWPPNQPQHF	TGTGCCAGCAGGCCTTGGCCACCCAATCAGCCCCAGCATTTT
TRBD2	NA	TRBV7-6	TRBJ2-3	CASSFGGTSGGFSDTQYF	TGTGCCAGCAGCTTTGGGGGGACTAGCGGGGGATTCTCAGATACGCAGTATTTT
TRBD2	once	TRBV9	TRBJ2-3	CASSVGGLAGADTQYF	TGTGCCAGCAGCGTAGGAGGGCTAGCGGGGGCTGATACGCAGTATTTT